This T cell receptor beta chain came from a study of siplizumab effects on memory and regulatory T cells. This table comes from immunoSEQ multiplex PCR, and its TCRdb copy is limited to in-frame clones, with some not included. Among more than 85,000 clones listed, around 89% were seen once. J lost 4 bases, V lost 2 bases, and 2 bases had no gene match. The germline V gene has CDR1 SGHVS and CDR2 FQNEAQ. CDR3 length equals 15 residues. Points on this clone: Its antigen is undetermined.

Points from the study as a whole: About 80-97% of proliferating CD4+ or CD8+ clones had no assignable naive or memory phenotype. Major contributors to the alloresponse seemed to be naive T cells, which also appeared more diverse than memory cells.

Sequenced input: CD4+ T cells sorted from blood. The TCR comes from a human donor in good health. V usage is TRBV7-8 and J usage is TRBJ2-1; 10 bases match TRBD2. The CDR3 reads CASSLLAGEYNEQFF. In nucleotides, the CDR3 is TGTGCCAGCAGCTTACTAGCGGGAGAGTACAATGAGCAGTTCTTC.